Following are 24 T cell receptor beta chains from one sample sequenced in a study of blood T cell repertoires in COVID-19. Method: immunoSEQ multiplex PCR; TCRdb's copy keeps in-frame clones and lacks some. The sample lists roughly 260,000 clones; around 89% were seen once. Sequenced input: peripheral blood. These TCRs come from a man aged 55-75 years who had recovered from COVID-19.

The chain uses TRBV6-5 and TRBJ2-3; 11 positions match TRBD1. V was clipped by 6 bases and J by 4 bases; unmatched bases: 6. The germline gives CDR1 MNHEY, CDR2 SVGAGI. This CDR3 spans 15 amino acids. Here the CDR3 reads CASSRTGGFADTQYF. CDR3 DNA: TGTGCCAGCAGCAGGACAGGGGGCTTCGCAGATACGCAGTATTTT.

This chain uses TRBV5-6 with TRBJ1-5, with D possibly being TRBD1 (5 bases). The ends were cut back, 0 bases at V and 0 bases at J, with 10 bases in the middle. This CDR3 has 16 residues. Germline-derived CDR1 and CDR2 are SGHDT and YYEEEE. The CDR3 DNA sequence: TGTGCCAGCAGCTTGGGGGGCTTCCTTAGCAATCAGCCCCAGCATTTT. Its translation is CASSLGGFLSNQPQHF.

The rearrangement uses TRBV30 and TRBJ1-5; D might be TRBD1 (5 bases). This CDR3 region has 15 residues. Germline-derived CDR1 and CDR2 are GTSNPN and SVGIG (reference sequence). Trimming took 3 bases from V and 0 from J, leaving 12 bases between them. In nucleotides, the CDR3 is TGTGCCTGGAGCCTCGGGGGTCATAGCAATCAGCCCCAGCATTTT. Protein sequence: CAWSLGGHSNQPQHF.

The CDR3 is CASSLVGWAFDEKLFF. CDR3 coding DNA: TGTGCCAGCAGCTTGGTTGGCTGGGCCTTCGATGAAAAACTGTTTTTT. The chain carries TRBV5-8 and TRBJ1-4; D not resolved. Looked up from germline, CDR1 is SGHTS and CDR2 is YDEGEE. V was cut by 0 bases and J by 6 bases, with 15 bases left in between. There are 16 residues in the CDR3.

In its sample, this clone was seen a few times. J is TRBJ1-3 and V is TRBV6-6, with a possible D match to TRBD1 (5 bases). CDR3 length equals 14 residues. The germline gives CDR1 MNHNY, CDR2 SVGAGI (reference sequence). Trimming left V 11 bases short and J 1 base short, with 15 bases between. The CDR3 region is CAGGRAGSGNTIYF. The CDR3, as DNA: TGTGCCGGGGGGAGGGCAGGATCTGGAAACACCATATATTTT.

In its sample, this clone was seen once. The V call is TRBV7-2, the J call TRBJ1-3, with D perhaps TRBD1 (6 bases). Germline V gene sequence: CDR1 SGHTA, CDR2 FQGNSA. Trimming shortened V by 5 bases and J by 0 bases, and 14 bases separated the two germline ends. This CDR3 has 16 amino acids. DNA for the CDR3: TGTGCCAGCAGCGCCGGGACACCCTTCTCTGGAAACACCATATATTTT. The encoded protein is CASSAGTPFSGNTIYF.

This chain connects TRBV7-2 to TRBJ1-4; the match to TRBD1 covers 8 bases. The CDR3 consists of 14 residues. The V and J ends lost 7 bases and 6 bases, in that order; junction bases with no gene match: 7. The germline V gene encodes CDR1 SGHTA and CDR2 FQGNSA. CDR3 protein: CASTADRGYEKLFF. For the CDR3, the DNA is TGTGCCAGCACCGCAGACAGGGGCTATGAAAAACTGTTTTTT.

The chain combines TRBV19 with TRBJ2-7; weak D call: TRBD1 (5 bases). This CDR3 has 15 amino acids. With 3 bases removed from V and 1 base from J, the gap between germline ends came to 13 bases. Germline values: CDR1 LNHDA, CDR2 SQIVND (reference sequence). This CDR3 is CASSIARAGSYEQYF. The CDR3 region has the DNA TGTGCCAGTAGTATCGCCAGGGCAGGGTCCTACGAGCAGTACTTC.

Only one count was recorded for this clone. This sample includes further DNA sequences coding for the same CDR3. The rearrangement links TRBV12-3 or TRBV12-4 to TRBJ2-1; 9 bases line up with TRBD1. This CDR3 has 13 amino acids. V dropped 6 bases and J dropped 4; count of bases not matched to a gene: 1. In DNA form, the CDR3 reads TGTGCCAGCAGCGGACAGGGGTACAATGAGCAGTTCTTC. As protein: CASSGQGYNEQFF.

The chain carries TRBV4-2 and TRBJ1-6; 8 bases map to TRBD1. The V segment lost 1 base and the J segment 7 bases; nucleotides outside the gene matches: 6. The germline gives CDR1 LGHNA, CDR2 YNFKEQ. The CDR3 spans 16 residues. CDR3 protein: CASSQGTGGGNSPLHF. CDR3 coding DNA: TGTGCCAGCAGCCAAGGCACAGGGGGGGGAAATTCACCCCTCCACTTT.

The rearrangement joins TRBV7-8 to TRBJ2-5; weak D call: TRBD2 (5 bases). Germline V gives CDR1 SGHVS, CDR2 FQNEAQ. This CDR3 has 14 residues. V lost 4 bases and J 1 base, leaving 10 bases between the germline ends. Here the CDR3 DNA reads TGTGCCAGCAGCTCCGGACGGGGCCAAGAGACCCAGTACTTC. Its translation: CASSSGRGQETQYF.

V and J are TRBV6-5 and TRBJ1-2; 9 bases align to TRBD1. CDR3 length: 14 amino acids. V gave up 10 bases and J gave up 5 bases; unmatched junction bases: 11. Germline V lookup: CDR1 MNHEY, CDR2 SVGAGI. DNA for the CDR3: TGTGCCACCGAGGGACAGGGAGGACTATATGGCTACACCTTC. Protein product: CATEGQGGLYGYTF.

The J gene is TRBJ1-3, the V gene TRBV19, with TRBD1 identical over 12 bases. J was trimmed by 0 bases and V by 4 bases; bases with no gene match: 4. There are 17 residues in the CDR3. Germline CDR1 is LNHDA and CDR2 is SQIVND (reference sequence). The CDR3 loop reads CASSTGQGASSGNTIYF. CDR3 DNA: TGTGCCAGTAGTACGGGACAGGGGGCGAGCTCTGGAAACACCATATATTTT.

V usage is TRBV5-1 and J usage is TRBJ1-1, with D hard to call. In germline, CDR1 is SGHRS, CDR2 YFSETQ. Trimming removed 2 bases at V and 2 bases at J, with 13 bases between. The CDR3 loop spans 15 amino acids. The CDR3 loop is CASSLSRTTNTEAFF. For the CDR3, the DNA is TGCGCCAGCAGCTTATCACGGACTACCAACACTGAAGCTTTCTTT.

This rearrangement joins TRBV4-1 to TRBJ2-2; 7 bases line up with TRBD1. The germline CDR1 and CDR2 sequences are MGHRA and YSYEKL. This CDR3 region has 17 residues. With V trimmed by 3 bases and J by 3 bases, 10 bases remained unmatched. The CDR3: CASSHYEGQAYTGELFF. The CDR3 DNA reads TGCGCCAGCAGCCACTATGAAGGACAGGCTTACACCGGGGAGCTGTTTTTT.

The V call is TRBV19, the J call TRBJ2-5; 7 positions agree with TRBD1. V was pared by 3 bases and J by 8 bases, with 9 bases of the junction left unmatched. CDR3 length: 14 amino acids. Germline V gene data show CDR1 as LNHDA and CDR2 as SQIVND (reference sequence). CDR3 DNA sequence: TGTGCCAGTAGTATTAAAGAGGGGGCCCCAACCCAGTACTTC. Its translation is CASSIKEGAPTQYF.

V gene TRBV7-2 combines with J gene TRBJ1-4, with D possibly TRBD1 on 6 matching bases. Germline lookup yields CDR1 SGHTA and CDR2 FQGNSA. The CDR3 is 13 amino acids. With 5 bases removed from V and 6 bases from J, the gap between germline ends came to 10 bases. Here the CDR3 DNA reads TGTGCCAGCAGCACCTACAGGGATGAAAAACTGTTTTTT. It yields the protein CASSTYRDEKLFF.

In this sample, this clone turned up a few times. The chain uses TRBV7-2 and TRBJ2-7; D uncertain. The CDR3 sequence is 13 residues long. Germline-derived CDR1 and CDR2 are SGHTA and FQGNSA. Trimming removed 1 base at V and 6 bases at J, with 10 bases between. This CDR3 is CASSLEVWSEQYF. CDR3 nucleotide sequence: TGTGCCAGCAGCTTAGAGGTTTGGAGCGAGCAGTACTTC.

This chain joins TRBV2 and TRBJ2-1, with D possibly TRBD1 on 7 matching bases. The CDR3 has 14 amino acids. V lost 4 bases, J lost 6 bases, and 13 bases lay in between. Looked up from germline, CDR1 is SNHLY and CDR2 is FYNNEI. The CDR3 DNA reads as TGTGCCAGCAGTGGGGGGGACAGCCGCAATGAGCAGTTCTTC. It specifies CASSGGDSRNEQFF. The whole variable domain, filled in from reference TRBV2 and TRBJ2-1, reads EPEVTQTPSHQVTQMGQEVILRCVPISNHLYFYWYRQILGQKVEFLVSFYNNEISEKSEIFDDQFSVERPDGSNFTLKIRSTKLEDSAMYFCASSGGDSRNEQFFGPGTRLTVL.

The chain has TRBV27 and TRBJ1-5; TRBD1 matches 8 bases. This CDR3 region has 14 residues. The germline gives CDR1 MNHEY, CDR2 SMNVEV (reference sequence). J lost 7 bases, V lost 7 bases, and 9 bases had no gene match. CDR3 sequence (DNA): TGTGCCAGCAAAATAGACAGGGGAGGACAGCCCCAGCATTTT. Translated, it gives CASKIDRGGQPQHF.

The chain carries TRBV18 and TRBJ1-1; 7 bases are a match to TRBD1. The CDR3 has 16 residues. J gave up 1 base and V 0 bases, and 5 bases lay outside the gene matches. Germline CDR1 reads KGHSH; CDR2 reads LQKENI. CDR3 DNA sequence: TGTGCCAGCTCACCACCGACAGGGTGGACGAACACTGAAGCTTTCTTT. Translated: CASSPPTGWTNTEAFF.

For this clone: This sample includes further DNA sequences coding for the same CDR3. The J gene is TRBJ1-2, the V gene TRBV12-3 or TRBV12-4; no clear D gene. The CDR3 sequence is 12 residues long. Trimming took off 0 bases at V and 8 bases at J, with 7 bases between the two ends. CDR3 sequence (DNA): TGTGCCAGCAGTTTAGCCAGGCGCGGCTACACCTTC. Protein sequence: CASSLARRGYTF.

The V call is TRBV7-3, the J call TRBJ2-7; D may be TRBD2 (6 bases). The CDR3 has 14 amino acids. Trimming stripped 3 bases from V and 1 base from J, with 10 bases between. From germline, CDR1 is SGHTA and CDR2 FQGTGA. CDR3 sequence: CASSFGGASYEQYF. The CDR3 nucleotides read TGTGCCAGCAGCTTTGGCGGGGCGTCCTACGAGCAGTACTTC.

The J gene is TRBJ2-1, the V gene TRBV7-3; D not certain. Trimming left V 7 bases short and J 10 bases short, with 29 bases between. The V gene's germline CDR1 is SGHTA and CDR2 FQGTGA. The CDR3 length is 17 residues. CDR3 DNA: TGTGCCAGCATCAACCCCCCCAAAGGTCCTAGGAACTACGAGCAGTTCTTC. Its translation is CASINPPKGPRNYEQFF.